A selection of T cell receptor beta chains follows, all from one sample in a study of blood T cell repertoires in COVID-19. This table comes from immunoSEQ multiplex PCR, and its TCRdb copy is limited to in-frame clones, with some not included. Of some 280,000 clones detected, around 89% appear once; the ten largest clones hold about 12%. Sequencing was carried out using peripheral blood. These receptors were obtained from a woman aged 55 to 70 with acute or convalescent COVID-19. Each CDR3 is given with its conserved first and last residue. A D gene is named only where the DNA matches it firmly. Where a row states a size, it is once, few, many or the class of an expanded clone; other rows omit it.

D,size,J,V,CDR3,DNA
TRBD1,NA,TRBJ1-5,TRBV9,CASSAGGNNQPQHF,TGTGCCAGCAGCGCAGGGGGCAACAATCAGCCCCAGCATTTT
TRBD2,NA,TRBJ2-7,TRBV5-1,CARSSGGGGLAAYEQYF,TGCGCCCGCAGCTCGGGCGGGGGGGGACTAGCGGCCTACGAGCAGTACTTC
NA,once,TRBJ1-1,TRBV5-8,CASSPKSRSTEAFF,TGTGCCAGCAGCCCTAAAAGCCGAAGCACTGAAGCTTTCTTT
NA,once,TRBJ1-4,TRBV3-1/TRBV3-2,CASSQEPNMWGGGEKLFF,TGTGCCAGCAGCCAGGAACCAAACATGTGGGGGGGCGGTGAAAAACTGTTTTTT
TRBD2,NA,TRBJ2-2,TRBV6-4,CAGPGTSGRERNTGELFF,TGTGCCGGACCCGGGACTAGCGGGAGGGAACGAAACACCGGGGAGCTGTTTTTT
NA,few,TRBJ2-5,TRBV19,CASSERGKQETQYF,TGTGCCAGTAGTGAGAGAGGTAAACAAGAGACCCAGTACTTC
TRBD2,NA,TRBJ2-2,TRBV27,CAGSSRGSLGLFF,TGTGCCGGCAGTTCCCGCGGGAGTCTCGGGCTGTTTTTT
NA,NA,TRBJ1-2,TRBV19,CASSISVGRARWDYGYTF,TGTGCCAGTAGTATATCGGTCGGCAGGGCAAGATGGGACTATGGCTACACCTTC
NA,NA,TRBJ1-5,TRBV4-2,CASSQDGMAGNQPQHF,TGTGCCAGCAGCCAAGACGGAATGGCGGGCAATCAGCCCCAGCATTTT
TRBD1,NA,TRBJ2-2,TRBV11-2,CASSYRVTGASTGELFF,TGTGCCAGCAGCTACCGCGTAACAGGGGCTAGCACCGGGGAGCTGTTTTTT
NA,few,TRBJ2-2,TRBV6-5,CASSYQNTGELFF,TGTGCCAGCAGTTACCAAAACACCGGGGAGCTGTTTTTT
TRBD1,NA,TRBJ2-7,TRBV27,CASSLGRGLYEQYF,TGTGCCAGCAGTTTGGGCAGGGGGCTCTACGAGCAGTACTTC
TRBD1,NA,TRBJ1-2,TRBV6-5,CASTPPGQGLGGYTF,TGTGCCAGCACCCCCCCGGGACAGGGACTGGGAGGCTACACCTTC
NA,NA,TRBJ2-7,TRBV28,CASSLSTYEQYF,TGTGCCAGCAGTTTATCTACCTACGAGCAGTACTTC
TRBD1,NA,TRBJ1-4,TRBV18,CASSLRIGTANEKLFF,TGTGCCAGCTCACTACGTATTGGGACAGCTAATGAAAAACTGTTTTTT
TRBD2,NA,TRBJ2-1,TRBV10-3,CAIKPTLAGGGFSYNEQFF,TGTGCCATCAAGCCGACACTAGCGGGAGGGGGTTTTTCCTACAATGAGCAGTTCTTC
NA,NA,TRBJ1-2,TRBV9,CASSGDSYGYTF,TGTGCCAGCAGCGGAGACAGCTATGGCTACACCTTC
NA,NA,TRBJ2-5,TRBV5-1,CASSLGTSQGETQYF,TGCGCCAGCAGCTTGGGTACTAGTCAGGGGGAGACCCAGTACTTC
NA,NA,TRBJ2-2,TRBV7-3,CASSLKSTGELFF,TGTGCCAGCAGCTTAAAATCTACCGGGGAGCTGTTTTTT
TRBD1,NA,TRBJ2-5,TRBV30,CAWSSAGGALETQYF,TGTGCCTGGAGTTCGGCAGGGGGCGCCTTAGAGACCCAGTACTTC
TRBD2,NA,TRBJ2-1,TRBV30,CAWSRTSGVYNEQFF,TGTGCCTGGAGTCGGACTAGCGGGGTTTACAATGAGCAGTTCTTC
TRBD1,NA,TRBJ1-2,TRBV7-9,CASSPDRVGYGYTF,TGTGCCAGCAGCCCGGACAGGGTAGGGTATGGCTACACCTTC
NA,NA,TRBJ2-5,TRBV19,CASSIGTALQETQYF,TGTGCCAGTAGTATAGGGACAGCCCTACAAGAGACCCAGTACTTC